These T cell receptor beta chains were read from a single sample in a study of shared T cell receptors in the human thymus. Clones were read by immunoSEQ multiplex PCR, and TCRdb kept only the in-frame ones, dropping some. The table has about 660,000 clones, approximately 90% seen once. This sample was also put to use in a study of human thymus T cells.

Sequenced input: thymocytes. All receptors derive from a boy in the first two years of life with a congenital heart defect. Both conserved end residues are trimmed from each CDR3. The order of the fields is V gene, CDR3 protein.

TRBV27,ASSLEQGPYEQY
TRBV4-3,ASSQEAGGRPTYEQY
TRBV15,ATRGQGETSGRGRRF
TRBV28,ASSLPKNNEQF
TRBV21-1,ASKRDKETQY
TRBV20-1,SARLYNEQF
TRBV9,ASSGGQPYEQY
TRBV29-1,SVVGTGRNIQY
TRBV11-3,ASSLIGGLQETQY
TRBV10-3,ATLGLAGVGGGNEQF
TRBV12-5,ASGYNYDRNTEAF
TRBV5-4,ASISRGVVAGGVNEQF
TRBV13,ASSLGSRGRLAEQF
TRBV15,ATSNRGRNEQF
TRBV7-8,ASSPGTGRETQY
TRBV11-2,ASRRGTSGRYEQF
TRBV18,ASSPPGDRGFNYGYT
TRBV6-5,ASRPGTGGYEQY
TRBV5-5,ASSTKNYYEQY
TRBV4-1,ASSQGSTGVSDEQY
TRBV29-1,SAGRGRASGSYNEQF
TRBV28,ASSLWAGTGVYNEQF
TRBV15,ATSTRDRALRQPQH
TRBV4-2,ASSRSTETSETQY
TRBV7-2,ASSQQLDSPVYEQY
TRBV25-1,ASSESAGSGSYNEQF
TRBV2,ASRAVLAVPYEQY
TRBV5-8,ASSLPGQGGPYEQY
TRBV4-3,ASSQVLREGFEQF
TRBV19,ASSIARTSQSTDTQY
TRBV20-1,SARDWQSYT
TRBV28,ASSLPGQLNYEQY
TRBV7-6,ASSLATGVGNQPQH
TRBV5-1,ASSPGLSYEQY
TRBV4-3,ASSQERVETQY
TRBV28,ASSLTPVGWDSKYPGNTIY
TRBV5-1,ASSLATDSWMNTEAF
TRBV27,ASRRDRGRGGNGYT
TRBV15,ATSRDGMGGADLNEQF
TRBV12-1,ASNHHSGSSYNEQF
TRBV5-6,ASTRDREGYGYT